This T cell receptor (beta chain) was retrieved from a study of blood T cells in healthy people across ages. Study-level points and caveats: Whereas aged donors had fewer naive CD4+ cells, long-lived donors had more of them and higher diversity. Total diversity from one million sequenced T cells was likely underestimated.

Notes on this clonotype: Its antigen is currently unknown.

Using a J-beta primer mix together with a sample-barcoded 5' primer, a second PCR was run for about 6 to 12 cycles. A template-switch adaptor with 12 random nucleotides tagged each cDNA molecule. TCRdb re-called the 5' RACE reads through MiXCR, storing one row per CDR3 protein. The sample has about 680,000 distinct CDR3 sequences, around half seen once. The V end was cut by 8 bases, the J end by 11 bases, with 18 bases between. CDR1 and CDR2 from the germline V gene are SEHNR and FQNEAQ (reference sequence). The CDR3 is made up of 12 amino acids. The rearrangement uses TRBV7-9 and TRBJ1-1; the D is unclear. The sample taken for sequencing was blood. The sequence came from a woman aged 55-69 years in good health. CDR3 sequence (DNA): TGTGCCAGCGGCCCCTCCAGTAGGCGGGCTTTCTTT. Amino acids: CASGPSSRRAFF.